Listed below are T cell receptor beta chains from one sample, sequenced in a study of PD-1 blockade in classical Hodgkin lymphoma. TCRdb keeps only in-frame clones here, not all; method: immunoSEQ multiplex PCR. The profile shows tens of thousands of clones, roughly 80% of them singletons. Sample: peripheral blood mononuclear cells (PBMCs), taken before the fourth cycle of nivolumab. The origin of the receptors is a human donor with classical Hodgkin lymphoma. Both conserved end residues are part of each CDR3. D genes are given only for firm matches. Clone size, where shown, is once, few, many, or a class for clones that have expanded.

j_call | v_call | clone_size | d_call | cdr3_nt | cdr3_aa
TRBJ1-1 | TRBV6-5 | hyperexpanded | - | TGTGCCAGCAGTTACTCCCTGGGGGGGGCTGAAGCTTTCTTT | CASSYSLGGAEAFF
TRBJ2-7 | TRBV10-3 | - | TRBD2 | TGTGCCATCGGGAGTCTGCGGGAGATAAACGAGCAGTACTTC | CAIGSLREINEQYF
TRBJ1-4 | TRBV5-1 | - | - | TGCGCCAGCAGCTTAATCCCGGACAATGAAAAACTGTTTTTT | CASSLIPDNEKLFF
TRBJ2-7 | TRBV7-8 | - | - | TGTGCCAGCAGCTTAGCCAGGGGGGACTCCTACGAGCAGTACTTC | CASSLARGDSYEQYF
TRBJ1-2 | TRBV2 | - | TRBD1 | TGTGCCAGCAGTGGACAGGGTAGCCCACAAGGTGGCTACACCTTC | CASSGQGSPQGGYTF
TRBJ1-1 | TRBV5-6 | - | - | TGTGCCAGCAGCTTGGCATGGGATGAAGCTTTCTTT | CASSLAWDEAFF
TRBJ2-7 | TRBV7-3 | - | - | TGTGCCAGCAGCCCAGGTGGTACCTACGAGCAGTACTTC | CASSPGGTYEQYF
TRBJ1-2 | TRBV28 | - | - | TGTGCCAGCAGCAGGAGCGGTAACTATGGCTACACCTTC | CASSRSGNYGYTF
TRBJ1-1 | TRBV5-1 | few | TRBD1 | TGCGCCAGCAGCCAGGGGGACAGCAACACTGAAGCTTTCTTT | CASSQGDSNTEAFF
TRBJ1-1 | TRBV7-2 | - | - | TGTGCCAGCAGCTTAGTTCGGGGAGCGAGCACTGAAGCTTTCTTT | CASSLVRGASTEAFF
TRBJ2-3 | TRBV9 | - | TRBD2 | TGTGCCAGCAGCCCCCTGCGGGGGGGCACAGATACGCAGTATTTT | CASSPLRGGTDTQYF
TRBJ2-7 | TRBV7-8 | - | - | TGTGCCAGCAGACGTCGACCGGAGGCCTTCCCTTACGAGCAGTACTTC | CASRRRPEAFPYEQYF
TRBJ2-5 | TRBV5-1 | - | - | TGCGCCAGCAGCTTGAACGCGGGGGCGGGGGAGACCCAGTACTTC | CASSLNAGAGETQYF
TRBJ2-7 | TRBV7-8 | once | - | TGTGCCAGCAGCTTAGGGTCCTACGAGCAGTACTTC | CASSLGSYEQYF
TRBJ2-1 | TRBV5-6 | once | - | TGTGCCAGCAGCACCGGGACGGGCAATGAGCAGTTCTTC | CASSTGTGNEQFF
TRBJ2-7 | TRBV2 | - | TRBD1 | TGTGCCAGCATGCGTGACAGGGTAGACTACGAGCAGTACTTC | CASMRDRVDYEQYF
TRBJ1-1 | TRBV5-1 | - | - | TGCGCCAGCAGCGGAAGAGAGAACACTGAAGCTTTCTTT | CASSGRENTEAFF
TRBJ2-3 | TRBV27 | - | - | TGTGCCAGCAGCTACTCGCGGGGGCCCACAGATACGCAGTATTTT | CASSYSRGPTDTQYF
TRBJ1-5 | TRBV6-5 | few | - | TGTGCCAGCAGTCCCCGAAGGGACCAGCCCCAGCATTTT | CASSPRRDQPQHF
TRBJ2-5 | TRBV30 | - | TRBD1 | TGTGCCTGGAGTGTAGGGACAGGGCATTACGAGACCCAGTACTTC | CAWSVGTGHYETQYF
TRBJ1-1 | TRBV6-1 | - | - | TGTGCCAGCAGGGAGATAAGGGGAGGCACTGAAGCTTTCTTT | CASREIRGGTEAFF
TRBJ1-2 | TRBV18 | few | - | TGTGCCAGCTCACCATCACGAGATCCGGAGGGCTACACCTTC | CASSPSRDPEGYTF
TRBJ2-4 | TRBV29-1 | few | TRBD2 | TGCAGCGTCGGCGGAGCGGGAGCGGAATTAAACATTCAGTACTTC | CSVGGAGAELNIQYF
TRBJ2-2 | TRBV19 | - | TRBD2 | TGTGCCAGTAGTATTCGGGGGGGTCCGAACACCGGGGAGCTGTTTTTT | CASSIRGGPNTGELFF
TRBJ1-3 | TRBV27 | few | - | TGTGCCAGCAGTCCCTTTTTATCTGGAAACACCATATATTTT | CASSPFLSGNTIYF
TRBJ2-7 | TRBV30 | - | - | TGTGCCTGGAGTGTACTAGACACCCTCTCCTACGAGCAGTACTTC | CAWSVLDTLSYEQYF
TRBJ1-1 | TRBV28 | - | - | TGTGCCAGCAAACGACGGGGGGCTCGGAACACTGAAGCTTTCTTT | CASKRRGARNTEAFF
TRBJ1-2 | TRBV5-1 | - | TRBD1 | TGCGCCAGCAGCCATACAGGGGATGGCTACACCTTC | CASSHTGDGYTF
TRBJ1-6 | TRBV6-1 | - | - | TGTGCCAGCAGAGGGTACTCCTATAATTCACCCCTCCACTTT | CASRGYSYNSPLHF
TRBJ2-1 | TRBV9 | - | - | TGTGCCAGCAGCGTAGATGGGGGGTTTGGGAATGAGCAGTTCTTC | CASSVDGGFGNEQFF
TRBJ1-4 | TRBV6-1 | - | - | TGTGCCAGCAGAGGACTCCCGGTAACTAATGAAAAACTGTTTTTT | CASRGLPVTNEKLFF
TRBJ2-7 | TRBV2 | - | TRBD2 | TGTGCCAGCAGTACTAGCGGGAGTAGTTACGAGCAGTACTTC | CASSTSGSSYEQYF
TRBJ1-1 | TRBV9 | - | - | TGTGCCAGCAGCGTAGAGTATGGGGCTGAAGCTTTCTTT | CASSVEYGAEAFF
TRBJ1-6 | TRBV6-5 | - | - | TGTGCCAGCAGTCACCGGGGCTATAATTCACCCCTCCACTTT | CASSHRGYNSPLHF
TRBJ2-5 | TRBV6-1 | - | - | TGTGCCAGCAGCGTCAGGGGATACCAAGAGACCCAGTACTTC | CASSVRGYQETQYF
TRBJ1-2 | TRBV6-1 | - | - | TGTGCCAGCAGCCCGACCGCGGCTGGGGACTATGGCTACACCTTC | CASSPTAAGDYGYTF
TRBJ1-2 | TRBV28 | - | TRBD1 | TGTGCCAGCAGTTTATCGACAGGGACCTATGGCTACACCTTC | CASSLSTGTYGYTF
TRBJ2-2 | TRBV5-1 | - | TRBD1 | TGCGCCAGCAGCTTGGCCGCCGGGACAGGGTCTAACGGGGAGCTGTTTTTT | CASSLAAGTGSNGELFF
TRBJ1-1 | TRBV11-3 | - | - | TGTGCCAGCAGCCCGCGTTTGAACACTGAAGCTTTCTTT | CASSPRLNTEAFF
TRBJ2-1 | TRBV2 | - | TRBD2 | TGTGCCAGCAGTAGGACTAGCGGCTCCTACAATGAGCAGTTCTTC | CASSRTSGSYNEQFF
TRBJ1-2 | TRBV29-1 | medium-sized | - | TGCAGCGTTGGGGTCCCCTATGGCTACACCTTC | CSVGVPYGYTF
TRBJ2-3 | TRBV11-3 | - | - | TGTGCCAGCAGCTTAGTAGTTACGCAGTATTTT | CASSLVVTQYF